A single sample is the source of the 2 T cell receptor beta chains below, sequenced in a study of blood T cells in healthy people across ages. A second PCR, run for 7 to 11 cycles, used a sample-barcoded 5' primer plus a J-beta primer mix. Via MiXCR, TCRdb re-called the 5' RACE reads, giving one row per CDR3 protein. The sample contains about 730,000 distinct CDR3 sequences, roughly 43% of which appear only once. Material: blood. These receptor sequences come from a woman aged 55-70 years in good health.

The rearrangement uses TRBV7-9 and TRBJ2-7; unclear D gene. The CDR3 totals 15 residues. The germline CDR1 and CDR2 sequences are SEHNR and FQNEAQ (reference sequence). V was cut by 5 bases and J by 0 bases, with 14 bases left in between. CDR3 residues: CASSPPGASSYEQYF. CDR3 nucleotide sequence: TGTGCCAGCAGCCCCCCAGGCGCCAGCTCCTACGAGCAGTACTTC.

The chain is built from TRBV7-9 and TRBJ2-5; 8 nucleotides match TRBD2. The V gene end was trimmed by 0 bases and the J gene end by 1 base; junction bases not matched to a gene: 13. The CDR3 totals 19 residues. Germline CDR1 reads SEHNR; CDR2 reads FQNEAQ (reference sequence). CDR3 residues: CASSLAYLGSGNPQETQYF. DNA of the CDR3: TGTGCCAGCAGCTTAGCGTATCTAGGTAGCGGGAACCCCCAAGAGACCCAGTACTTC.